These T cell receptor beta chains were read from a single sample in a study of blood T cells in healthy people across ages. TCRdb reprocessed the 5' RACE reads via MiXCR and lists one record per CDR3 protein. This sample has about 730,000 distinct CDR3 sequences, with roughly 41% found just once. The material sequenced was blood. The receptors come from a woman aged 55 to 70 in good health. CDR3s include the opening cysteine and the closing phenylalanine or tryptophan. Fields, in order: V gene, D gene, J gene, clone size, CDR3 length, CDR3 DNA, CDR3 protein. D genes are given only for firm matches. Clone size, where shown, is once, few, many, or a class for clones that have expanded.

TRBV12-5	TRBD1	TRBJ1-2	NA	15	TGTGCTAGTGGCCCACAGACAGGGGAGGTCTATGGCTACACCTTC	CASGPQTGEVYGYTF
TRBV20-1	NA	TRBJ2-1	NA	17	TGCAGTGCTAGAGATACGGGACTCGGGAACTCCTACAATGAGCAGTTCTTC	CSARDTGLGNSYNEQFF
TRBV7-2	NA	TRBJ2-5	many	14	TGTGCCAGCAGCTTCGGCGGGTCCCAAGAGACCCAGTACTTC	CASSFGGSQETQYF
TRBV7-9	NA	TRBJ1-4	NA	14	TGTGCCAGCAGCGACGGGTCGCGAAATGAAAAACTGTTTTTT	CASSDGSRNEKLFF
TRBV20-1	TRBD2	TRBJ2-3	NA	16	TGCAGTGCTACTCAGACTAGCGGGAGATGGGCAGATACGCAGTATTTT	CSATQTSGRWADTQYF
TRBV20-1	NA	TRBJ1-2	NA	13	TGCAGTGCTAGAGATTTGGCTTTCCTGGGCTACACCTTC	CSARDLAFLGYTF
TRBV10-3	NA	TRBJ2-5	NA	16	TGTGCCATCAGTGCCCCTGTGGCAGGGAACCAAGAGACCCAGTACTTC	CAISAPVAGNQETQYF
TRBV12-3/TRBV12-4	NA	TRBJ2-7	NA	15	TGTGCCAGCAGTTTAGTCCCCGGGTACAGGTACGAGCAGTACTTC	CASSLVPGYRYEQYF
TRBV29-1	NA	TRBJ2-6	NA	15	TGCAGCGTTGGTAGCGCAGGATCTGGGGCCAACGTCCTGACTTTC	CSVGSAGSGANVLTF
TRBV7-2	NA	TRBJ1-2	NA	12	TGTGCCAGCAGCTGGGCCACCTATGGCTACACCTTC	CASSWATYGYTF
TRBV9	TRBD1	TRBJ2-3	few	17	TGTGCCAGCAGCGCCTGGGACAGGGGCCATCCAGCAGATACGCAGTATTTT	CASSAWDRGHPADTQYF
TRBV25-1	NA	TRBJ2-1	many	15	TGTGCCAGCAGTGAATTGTGGGGCAAGAACAATGAGCAGTTCTTC	CASSELWGKNNEQFF
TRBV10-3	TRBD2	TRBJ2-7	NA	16	TGTGCCATCAGTGGAAATAGCGGGAGGTACTCCTACGAGCAGTACTTC	CAISGNSGRYSYEQYF
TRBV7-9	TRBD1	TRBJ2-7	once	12	TGTGCCAGCAGGACAGGGAACTACGAGCAGTACTTC	CASRTGNYEQYF
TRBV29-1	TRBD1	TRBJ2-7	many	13	TGCAGCGTTGGGGGACAGGGGGCCCACGAGCAGTACTTC	CSVGGQGAHEQYF
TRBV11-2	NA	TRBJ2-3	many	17	TGTGCCAGCAGCTTAGATTTTGCTGGAGAGTACACAGATACGCAGTATTTT	CASSLDFAGEYTDTQYF
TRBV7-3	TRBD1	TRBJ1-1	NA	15	TGTGCCAGCAGCTCATCGGGACAGGCGAACACTGAAGCTTTCTTT	CASSSSGQANTEAFF
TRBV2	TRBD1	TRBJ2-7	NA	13	TGTGCCAGCAAGGACAGGGGGCTCCACGAGCAGTACTTC	CASKDRGLHEQYF
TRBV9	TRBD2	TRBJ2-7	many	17	TGTGCCAGCAGCGTAGGTGGGCCTAGCGGTCGTCCCTACGAGCAGTACTTC	CASSVGGPSGRPYEQYF
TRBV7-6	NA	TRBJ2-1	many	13	TGTGCCAGCAGCCGACGACAGGACAATGAGCAGTTCTTC	CASSRRQDNEQFF
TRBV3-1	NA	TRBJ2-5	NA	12	TGTGCCAGCAGCCCCAGTGTCGGGGAGCAGTACTTC	CASSPSVGEQYF
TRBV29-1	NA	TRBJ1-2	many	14	TGCAGCGTTGAGCGGGCAGGGACCTATGGAGGCTACACCTTC	CSVERAGTYGGYTF
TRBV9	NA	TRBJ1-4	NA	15	TGTGCCAGCAGCAAAGGGACCTCGACTAATGAAAAACTGTTTTTT	CASSKGTSTNEKLFF
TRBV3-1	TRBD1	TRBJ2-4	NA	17	TGTGCCAGCAGCCAAGATCCCCCGGGACAGGGGGCAAACATTCAGTACTTC	CASSQDPPGQGANIQYF
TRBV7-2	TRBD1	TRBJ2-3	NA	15	TGTGCCAGCAGCTTAATGAGGGGGCAGTCAGATACGCAGTATTTT	CASSLMRGQSDTQYF
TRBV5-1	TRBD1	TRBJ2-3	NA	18	TGCGCCAGCAGCTACCTACCCGGGACAGGGGGCGACACAGATACGCAGTATTTT	CASSYLPGTGGDTDTQYF
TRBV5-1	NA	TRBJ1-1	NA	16	TGCGCCAGCAGCATCACCGGGATCAACGGGGACACTGAAGCTTTCTTT	CASSITGINGDTEAFF
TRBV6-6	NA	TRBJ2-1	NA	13	TGTGCCAGCAGTGACCACTCCTACAATGAGCAGTTCTTC	CASSDHSYNEQFF
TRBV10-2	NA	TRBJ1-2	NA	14	TGCGCCAGCAGAAGCGTACAGGGCAGCTATGGCTACACCTTC	CASRSVQGSYGYTF
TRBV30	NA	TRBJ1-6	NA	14	TGTGCCTGGAGTGCGGGAGGGGGGGATTCACCCCTCCACTTT	CAWSAGGGDSPLHF
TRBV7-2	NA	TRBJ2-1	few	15	TGTGCCAGCACCCGAGGGGGAGTAAGGTTAGATGAGCAGTTCTTC	CASTRGGVRLDEQFF
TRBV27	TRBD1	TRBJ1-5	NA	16	TGTGCCAGCAGTTTATGGGGGACAGGGACTAATCAGCCCCAGCATTTT	CASSLWGTGTNQPQHF
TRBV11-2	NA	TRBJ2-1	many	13	TGTGCCAGCAGTTCGCAGGAGGCCAATGAGCAGTTCTTC	CASSSQEANEQFF
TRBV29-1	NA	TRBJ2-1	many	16	TGCAGCGTGGTCGGGCTAGCTGAAACCTCCTACAATGAGCAGTTCTTC	CSVVGLAETSYNEQFF
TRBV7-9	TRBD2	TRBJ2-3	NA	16	TGTGCCAGCAGCTTAGAAGACAGCGGGGGGGCCGGTACGCAGTATTTT	CASSLEDSGGAGTQYF
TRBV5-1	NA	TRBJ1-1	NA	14	TGCGCCAGCAGCCCCCAGCCCCCTGGCACTGAAGCTTTCTTT	CASSPQPPGTEAFF
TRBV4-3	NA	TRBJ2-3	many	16	TGCGCCAGCAGCCAAGGAAGGTCGGGGTCGTGGAATACGCAGTATTTT	CASSQGRSGSWNTQYF
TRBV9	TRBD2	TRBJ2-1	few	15	TGTGCCAGCACCCAAGGGGTAGCGGGGGGAAATGAGCAGTTCTTC	CASTQGVAGGNEQFF
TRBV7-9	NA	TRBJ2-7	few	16	TGTGCCAGCAGCTTCAACCCAGGGGTGCGCGAGGACGAGCAGTACTTC	CASSFNPGVREDEQYF
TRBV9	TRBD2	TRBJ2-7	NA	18	TGTGCCAGCAGCGAACGGGATGGGGCGGGAGGGCCCTCCTACGAGCAGTACTTC	CASSERDGAGGPSYEQYF
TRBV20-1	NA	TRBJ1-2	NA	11	TGCAGTGCTAGCCTGGGGGGTGGCTACACCTTC	CSASLGGGYTF
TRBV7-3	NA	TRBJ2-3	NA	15	TGTGCCAGCGGTCCTCCAGGCTCGGCCACAGATACGCAGTATTTT	CASGPPGSATDTQYF
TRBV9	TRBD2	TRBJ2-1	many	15	TGTGCCAGCAGCGTAGAAGGCGGGGGGACCAATGAGCAGTTCTTC	CASSVEGGGTNEQFF
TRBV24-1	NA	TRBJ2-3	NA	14	TGTGCCACCAGTGATTTGGGGACTACAGATACGCAGTATTTT	CATSDLGTTDTQYF
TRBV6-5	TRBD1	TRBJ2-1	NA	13	TGTGCCAGCAGTTACCAGGACAGGCTTGAGCAGTTCTTC	CASSYQDRLEQFF
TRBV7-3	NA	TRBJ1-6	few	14	TGTGCCAGCAGCTTAGTCGGAGCCAATTCACCCCTCCACTTT	CASSLVGANSPLHF
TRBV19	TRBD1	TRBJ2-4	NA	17	TGTGCCAGTAGTCCTACGACAGGGAACAACCCAAATTTGATTTCGTACTTC	CASSPTTGNNPNLISYF
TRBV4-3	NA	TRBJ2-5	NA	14	TGCGCCAGCAGCCTAGGCCTCGAGGGGGGGACCCAGTACTTC	CASSLGLEGGTQYF